Detailed here is one T cell receptor (beta chain). V lost 8 bases, J lost 3 bases, and 11 bases lay in between. Germline assignment: CDR1 SGHVS and CDR2 FQNEAQ. This CDR3 is built from 13 residues. How the authors handled the data: Nucleated cell counts were estimated from reference gene primer amplification. Method: immunoSEQ multiplex PCR; TCRdb's copy keeps in-frame clones and lacks some. From that table come the V and J calls and clone size; the DNA was used to work out D and trimming. The data hold about 500,000 clones, with 75% to 90% observed a single time. These data originate in a study of blood T cell repertoires in COVID-19. Study details: The analysed material was cDNA or gDNA that came from T cells, B-cell-depleted T cells, or PBMCs.

Membership in each cohort depended on participant-reported clinical history. Symptom resolution, clearance, or two negative PCRs marked donors in Cohort 3 as recovered. The V call is TRBV7-8, the J call TRBJ1-3; D unclear. Sequenced sample: PBMCs or T cells enriched from blood (not recorded which). This clonotype originated in a woman aged 18-35 years who had recovered from COVID-19. Here the CDR3 DNA reads TGTGCCAGCCGGGAGTATTTTGGAAACACCATATATTTT. Protein sequence: CASREYFGNTIYF.